These 13 T cell receptor beta chains came from one sample sequenced in a study of T cells in Graves' hyperthyroidism and ophthalmopathy. Amplified TCR beta CDR3 regions came from RNA transcripts. HTBI primers were used for first-round RT-PCR of the TCR CDR3. TCRdb analysed the multiplex PCR reads with MiXCR anew, one entry per CDR3 protein. The sample has 550,000 to 800,000 distinct CDR3 sequences; approximately 15% are singletons. Sequencing was done on a sample of blood. Receptors originate from a man aged 50-60 years with Graves' hyperthyroidism.

The chain uses TRBV7-8 and TRBJ1-1, with TRBD1 as a possible D gene (5 bases). Trimming stripped 1 base from V and 3 bases from J, with 9 bases between. This CDR3 contains 14 residues. Germline CDR1 and CDR2: SGHVS and FQNEAQ. The CDR3 region is CASSLVRGHTEAFF. The CDR3 region has the DNA TGTGCCAGCAGCTTAGTCCGGGGACACACTGAAGCTTTCTTT.

This clonotype was observed a handful of times. The genes are TRBV6-2 or TRBV6-3 and TRBJ2-1, with unresolved D. In germline, CDR1 is MNHEY, CDR2 SVGEGT. This CDR3 contains 11 residues. V was trimmed by 1 base and J by 9 bases, leaving 4 bases between them. The CDR3 region has the DNA TGTGCCAGCAGTTACTGGAGTGAGCAGTTCTTC. It encodes CASSYWSEQFF.

The rearrangement links TRBV18 to TRBJ2-7, with 8 bases aligning to TRBD2. The CDR3 is 15 residues long. The J segment lost 0 bases and the V segment lost 5 bases, leaving 6 bases of the junction unmatched. Germline loops: CDR1 KGHSH, CDR2 LQKENI. CDR3 amino acids: CASSGLAGASYEQYF. CDR3 in DNA: TGTGCCAGCTCAGGTCTAGCGGGCGCCTCCTACGAGCAGTACTTC.

In its sample, this clonotype was seen a few times. The rearrangement joins TRBV6-2 or TRBV6-3 to TRBJ1-1, with 7 bases identical to TRBD1. Germline-derived CDR1 and CDR2 are MNHEY and SVGEGT. The junction had 6 bases not matched to a gene; V was cut back by 9 bases and J by 2 bases. This CDR3 spans 13 amino acids. For the CDR3, the DNA is TGTGCCAGTCCTGGACAGGTAAACACTGAAGCTTTCTTT. It is translated as CASPGQVNTEAFF.

The chain uses TRBV10-3 and TRBJ2-7, with 7 bases that match TRBD1. The length of the CDR3 is 15 residues. Germline V gene lookup returns CDR1 ENHRY and CDR2 SYGVKD. The V segment lost 5 bases and the J segment 3 bases; nucleotides outside the gene matches: 10. The CDR3 DNA sequence: TGTGCCATCAGTCGCGACCGGGACAGTGACTACGAGCAGTACTTC. Translating gives CAISRDRDSDYEQYF.

This clonotype was detected many times. The V call is TRBV24-1, the J call TRBJ2-1; 14 bases agree with TRBD2. CDR3 length equals 18 residues. J was trimmed by 2 bases and V by 4 bases; bases with no gene match: 6. The germline gives CDR1 KGHDR, CDR2 SFDVKD. The CDR3 region is CATSEPGTSGGPYNEQFF. The CDR3 nucleotides read TGTGCCACCAGTGAACCCGGGACTAGCGGGGGCCCCTACAATGAGCAGTTCTTC.

This clonotype was counted ten times or more. V and J are TRBV29-1 and TRBJ2-1; 8 positions agree with TRBD2. V lost 3 bases to trimming and J lost 7 bases; unmatched junction nucleotides: 8. The CDR3 covers 14 residues. Germline-derived CDR1 and CDR2 are SQVTM and ANQGSEA. In DNA form, the CDR3 reads TGCAGCGTTGAGGTCAGCGGGAGTCGAAATGAGCAGTTCTTC. It yields the protein CSVEVSGSRNEQFF.

This clonotype was observed a few times. The rearrangement uses TRBV15 and TRBJ1-4, with no clear D. This CDR3 region has 16 residues. V lost 0 bases and J 0 bases, leaving 8 bases between the germline ends. CDR1 and CDR2 from the germline V gene are LNHNV and YYDKDF (reference sequence). For the CDR3, the DNA is TGTGCCACCAGCAGAGATCAGGCAGCAACTAATGAAAAACTGTTTTTT. As protein: CATSRDQAATNEKLFF.

This clonotype was seen many times. This rearrangement joins TRBV28 to TRBJ1-4; D ambiguous. V was clipped by 5 bases and J by 3 bases, with 7 bases between them. Germline CDR1 and CDR2: MDHEN and SYDVKM. The CDR3 runs to 13 residues. CDR3 bases: TGTGCCAGCAGTAGGTCGGCTAATGAAAAACTGTTTTTT. Its translation: CASSRSANEKLFF.

This clonotype has more than one count but fewer than ten. This sequence joins TRBV14 and TRBJ2-1; 8 bases fit TRBD2. The CDR3 consists of 18 residues. Germline V gene sequence: CDR1 SGHDN, CDR2 FVKESK. Trimming cost V 2 bases and J 1 base; bases outside gene matches: 10. CDR3 DNA: TGTGCCAGCAGCCAAAACCCGGGGGGGACATCTTCCTACAATGAGCAGTTCTTC. Translated: CASSQNPGGTSSYNEQFF.

This clonotype was counted at least ten times. The chain carries TRBV18 and TRBJ1-1; D perhaps matches TRBD1 (6 bases). Germline CDR1 is KGHSH and CDR2 is LQKENI. The V end lost 4 bases, the J end lost 4 bases, and 13 bases lay between the germline ends. The CDR3 contains 14 residues. Here the CDR3 reads CASSLQGQGTEAFF. CDR3 bases: TGTGCCAGCTCACTCCAGGGGCAGGGCACTGAAGCTTTCTTT.

Many counts were recorded for this clonotype. The genes are TRBV20-1 and TRBJ2-4, with D perhaps matching TRBD1 or TRBD2 (5 bases each). The CDR3 is made up of 11 amino acids. The V gene's germline CDR1 is DFQATT and CDR2 SNEGSKA (reference sequence). The V end was cut by 2 bases, the J end by 9 bases, with 8 bases between. Written as DNA, the CDR3 is TGCAGTGCTAGACGAGGGGCCATTCAGTACTTC. The encoded protein is CSARRGAIQYF.

The rearrangement joins TRBV29-1 to TRBJ1-3; D unresolved. V lost 5 bases and J lost 2, with 10 bases in between. Germline assignment: CDR1 SQVTM and CDR2 ANQGSEA. The CDR3 is made up of 13 amino acids. Here the CDR3 reads CSVYSYTGNTIYF. As DNA, the CDR3 is TGCAGCGTTTATTCATACACTGGAAACACCATATATTTT. Full variable domain (missing parts from reference TRBV29-1 and TRBJ1-3): SAVISQKPSRDICQRGTSLTIQCQVDSQVTMMFWYRQQPGQSLTLIATANQGSEATYESGFVIDKFPISRPNLTFSTLTVSNMSPEDSSIYLCSVYSYTGNTIYFGEGSWLTVV.